This T cell receptor (beta chain) derives from a study of cytomegalovirus exposure and HLA in healthy donors. The germline V gene has CDR1 SGHDT and CDR2 YYEEEE. This CDR3 has 16 residues. The V gene lost 4 bases and the J gene lost 0 bases, with 14 bases spanning the gap. The PCR used 60 Vbeta and 13 Jbeta primers. Here immunoSEQ multiplex PCR was the method, and the copy in TCRdb shows in-frame clones only, minus some. This sample contains roughly 120,000 clones. The rearrangement joins TRBV5-6 to TRBJ1-3, with D hard to call. The TCR comes from a man aged 25-40 years in good health and CMV-seronegative. The source material was PBMCs. Here the CDR3 reads CASSARAFYSGNTIYF. The CDR3 DNA reads as TGTGCCAGCAGCGCGAGGGCGTTTTACTCTGGAAACACCATATATTTT. Filled out from reference TRBV5-6 and TRBJ1-3, the complete variable domain reads DAGVTQSPTHLIKTRGQQVTLRCSPKSGHDTVSWYQQALGQGPQFIFQYYEEEERQRGNFPDRFSGHQFPNYSSELNVNALLLGDSALYLCASSARAFYSGNTIYFGEGSWLTVV.